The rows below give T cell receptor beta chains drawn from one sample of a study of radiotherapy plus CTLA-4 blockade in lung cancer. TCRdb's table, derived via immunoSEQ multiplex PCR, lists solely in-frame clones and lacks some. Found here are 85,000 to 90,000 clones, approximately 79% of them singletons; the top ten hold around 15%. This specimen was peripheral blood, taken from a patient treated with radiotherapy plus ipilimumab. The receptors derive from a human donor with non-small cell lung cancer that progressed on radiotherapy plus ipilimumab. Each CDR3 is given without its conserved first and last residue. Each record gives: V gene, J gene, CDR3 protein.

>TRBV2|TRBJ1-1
ANIKENTEAF
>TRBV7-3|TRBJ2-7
ASSLRTGITYEQY
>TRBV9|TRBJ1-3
ASSPGGFSGNTIY
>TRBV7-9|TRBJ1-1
ASSVAGDRSYTEAF
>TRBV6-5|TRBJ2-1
ASRPGDTYNEQF
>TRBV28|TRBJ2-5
ASRSDRGSLETQY
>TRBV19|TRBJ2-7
ASSMAGPYEQY
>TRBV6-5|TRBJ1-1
ASSWGDEAF
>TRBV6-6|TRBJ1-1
ASSLPQDRGTEAF
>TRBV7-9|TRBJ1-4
ASSLVLGRNEKLF
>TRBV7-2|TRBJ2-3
ASSTTGHGSDTQY
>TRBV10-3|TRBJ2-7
AISARTSGSYEQY
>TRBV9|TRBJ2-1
ASSGTSVHGNEQF
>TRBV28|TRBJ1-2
ASSSRVYGYT
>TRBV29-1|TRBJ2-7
SAGTSYEQY
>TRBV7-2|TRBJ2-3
ASSLGKGLLTPDTQY
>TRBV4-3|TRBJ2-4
ASSQEVRGGVAKNIQY
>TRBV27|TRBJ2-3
ASSLFSGAPSTDTQY
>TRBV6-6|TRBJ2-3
ASSYIRRVTDTQY
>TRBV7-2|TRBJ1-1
ASSETTEAF
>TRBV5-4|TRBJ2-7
ASSLGTDSYEQY
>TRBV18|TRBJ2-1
ASSPPSRVGDEQF
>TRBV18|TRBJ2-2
ASSPENSNTGELF
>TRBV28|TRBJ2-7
ASSLRLAGVYEQY
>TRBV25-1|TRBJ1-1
ASRPGAVNTEAF
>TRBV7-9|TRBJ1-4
AAQDNEKLF
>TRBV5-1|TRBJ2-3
ASSLERDVDTQY
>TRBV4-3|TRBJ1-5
ASSQDPHIEGQPQH
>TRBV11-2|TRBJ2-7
ASSGQGHSKVYEQY
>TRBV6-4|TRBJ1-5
ASSDSGHPERNQPQH
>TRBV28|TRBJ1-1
ASSSSRAF
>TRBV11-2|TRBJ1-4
ASSPGQATNEKLF
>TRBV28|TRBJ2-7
ASRSRPYEQY
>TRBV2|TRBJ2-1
ASSPGASSYNEQF
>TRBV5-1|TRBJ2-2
ASAPRPGANTGELF
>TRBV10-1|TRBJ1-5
ASGGGRSNQPQH
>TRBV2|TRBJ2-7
ASSAYRSSSYEQY
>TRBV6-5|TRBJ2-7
ASSSGQGAYEQY
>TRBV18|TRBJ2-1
ASSPLAGAGGEQF
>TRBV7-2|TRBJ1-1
ASSPGSGTEAF
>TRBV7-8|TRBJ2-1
ASSLGSSGSEQF
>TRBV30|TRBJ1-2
AWSVNRERGYT
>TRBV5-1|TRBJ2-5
ASSLTGQYQETQY
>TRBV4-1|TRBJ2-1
ASSPGTGNEQF
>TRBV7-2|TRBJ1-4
ASSRGAGGGEKLF
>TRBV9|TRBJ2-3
ASSVAGTAASTDTQY
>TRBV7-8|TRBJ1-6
ASSLEVRSYNSPLH
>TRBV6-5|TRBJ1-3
ASSATAGNTIY
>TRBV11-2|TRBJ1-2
ASSFSGALNYGYT
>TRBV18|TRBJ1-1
ASSPPGGSDTEAF
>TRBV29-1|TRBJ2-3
SVEGAGVGLGTDTQY
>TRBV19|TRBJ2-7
ASSVTGESYEQY
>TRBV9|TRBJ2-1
ASSVGGSGASYNEQF
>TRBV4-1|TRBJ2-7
ASSQLGTGAYEQY
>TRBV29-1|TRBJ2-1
SVDGTRLPNEQF
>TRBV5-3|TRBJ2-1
ASSFGGSNEQF
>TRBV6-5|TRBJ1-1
ASRASGDTEAF